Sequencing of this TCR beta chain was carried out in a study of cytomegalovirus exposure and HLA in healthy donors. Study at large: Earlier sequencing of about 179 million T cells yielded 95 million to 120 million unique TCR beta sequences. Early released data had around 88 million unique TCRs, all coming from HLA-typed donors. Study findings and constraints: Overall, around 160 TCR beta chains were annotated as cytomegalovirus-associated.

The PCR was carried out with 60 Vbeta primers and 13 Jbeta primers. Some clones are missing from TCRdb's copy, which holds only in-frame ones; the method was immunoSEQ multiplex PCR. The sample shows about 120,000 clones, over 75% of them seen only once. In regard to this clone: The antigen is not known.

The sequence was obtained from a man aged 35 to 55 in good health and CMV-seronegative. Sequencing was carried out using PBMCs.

The CDR3 reads CAWSDPRFGNQPQHF. DNA for the CDR3: TGTGCCTGGAGTGACCCCAGGTTTGGGAATCAGCCCCAGCATTTT. This chain uses TRBV30 with TRBJ1-5, with D unresolved. This CDR3 is built from 15 residues. The ends were cut back, 1 base at V and 4 bases at J, with 14 bases in the middle. The V gene's germline CDR1 is GTSNPN and CDR2 SVGIG (reference sequence).